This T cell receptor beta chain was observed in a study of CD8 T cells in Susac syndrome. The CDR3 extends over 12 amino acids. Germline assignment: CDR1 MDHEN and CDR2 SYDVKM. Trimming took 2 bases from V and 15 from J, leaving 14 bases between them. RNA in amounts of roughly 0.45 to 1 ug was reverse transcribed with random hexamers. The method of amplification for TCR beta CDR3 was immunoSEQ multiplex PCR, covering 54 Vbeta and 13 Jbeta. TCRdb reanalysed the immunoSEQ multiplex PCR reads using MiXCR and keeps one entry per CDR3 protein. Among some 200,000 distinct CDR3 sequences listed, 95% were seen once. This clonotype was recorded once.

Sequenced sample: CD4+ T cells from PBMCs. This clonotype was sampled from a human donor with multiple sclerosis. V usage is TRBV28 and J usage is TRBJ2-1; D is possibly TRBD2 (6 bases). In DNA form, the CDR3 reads TGTGCCAGCAGTTTACTTCAGGGCGGGACGTTCTTC. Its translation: CASSLLQGGTFF.